The 16 T cell receptor beta chains below were found in one sample sequenced in a study of CD8+CD57+ T cells in acquired aplastic anemia. Template material for TCR beta VDJ and CDR3 profiling consisted of genomic DNA. TCRdb used MiXCR to reprocess the reads, holding one entry per CDR3 protein. Of approximately 160,000 distinct CDR3 sequences in the sample, just under 45% are singletons; the top ten hold approximately 1.1%. The sample was sorted CD4+, CD8+, or CD8+CD57+ T cells (not recorded which) from PBMCs. Every receptor here comes from a human donor in good health.

This clonotype was picked up one time. It may be a read error: a sequence one base away is much more abundant. The CDR3 sequence: CASTHTNPEALTEAFF. The DNA of the CDR3 is TGTGCCAGCACCCATACCAACCCGGAGGCACTCACTGAAGCTTTCTTT. The gene calls are TRBV11-2 and TRBJ1-1, with D unresolved. V lost 7 bases, J lost 4 bases, and 22 bases lay in between. Germline V gives CDR1 SGHAT, CDR2 FQNNGV. This CDR3 is built from 16 residues. The full variable domain, its missing parts supplied by reference TRBV11-2 and TRBJ1-1, is EAGVAQSPRYKIIEKRQSVAFWCNPISGHATLYWYQQILGQGPKLLIQFQNNGVVDDSQLPKDRFSAERLKGVDSTLKIQPAKLEDSAVYLCASTHTNPEALTEAFFGQGTRLTVV.

This clonotype was observed a few times. The J gene is TRBJ2-7, the V gene TRBV7-8; 11 positions agree with TRBD2. From germline, CDR1 is SGHVS and CDR2 FQNEAQ. V trimming: 6 bases; J trimming: 2 bases; junction bases outside the gene matches: 12. This CDR3 contains 17 residues. The chain's CDR3 is CASSNTIRLAGTYEQYF. CDR3 bases: TGTGCCAGCAGTAACACGATCCGACTAGCGGGGACCTACGAGCAGTACTTC.

CDR3 protein: CAIRVTDTQYF. The CDR3 DNA sequence: TGTGCCATCAGAGTCACAGATACGCAGTATTTT. V usage is TRBV6-4 and J usage is TRBJ2-3; the D is unclear. Germline-derived CDR1 and CDR2 are MRHNA and SNTAGT. Trimming cost V 10 bases and J 2 bases, with 7 bases left between them. The CDR3 contains 11 residues.

With respect to this clonotype: Its ends do not fully match the called genes, so a read error is possible. The chain joins TRBV29-1 to TRBJ2-6; a weak D match, TRBD2 (6 bases). The V gene's germline CDR1 is SQVTM and CDR2 ANQGSEA. This CDR3 has 14 amino acids. The CDR3 DNA sequence: TGCAGCGTTGAAAGAGGGACTGGGGCCAACGTCCTGACGTTC. This gives the protein CSVERGTGANVLTF. Drawing the rest from reference TRBV29-1 and TRBJ2-6, the complete variable domain is SAVISQKPSRDICQRGTSLTIQCQVDSQVTMMFWYRQQPGQSLTLIATANQGSEATYESGFVIDKFPISRPNLTFSTLTVSNMSPEDSSIYLCSVERGTGANVLTFGAGSRLTVL.

The CDR3 nucleotides read TGCAGCGTTGAAGATCTTCAGTTGGGACAGGGCAATGAGCAGTTCTTC. Protein product: CSVEDLQLGQGNEQFF. The chain joins TRBV29-1 to TRBJ2-1, with TRBD1 matching over 9 bases. The ends lost 0 bases at V and 6 bases at J; junction bases unmatched: 9. Germline CDR1 is SQVTM and CDR2 is ANQGSEA. CDR3 size: 16 residues.

This clonotype has at least ten counts. The chain couples TRBV12-3 or TRBV12-4 to TRBJ2-7, with 7 bases fitting TRBD1. V dropped 5 bases and J dropped 3; count of bases not matched to a gene: 7. This CDR3 spans 14 amino acids. The CDR3 DNA sequence: TGTGCCAGCAGTCCGGGACAGCCTAGCTACGAGCAGTACTTC. Residues: CASSPGQPSYEQYF.

The chain couples TRBV28 to TRBJ1-5, with D maybe TRBD1 (5 bases). The ends were cut back, 6 bases at V and 9 bases at J, with 15 bases in the middle. The germline gives CDR1 MDHEN, CDR2 SYDVKM. CDR3 length: 13 residues. CDR3 coding DNA: TGTGCCAGCAGGAGGGACGACAAAAGGCCCCAGCATTTT. Its translation: CASRRDDKRPQHF. The full variable domain, completed using reference TRBV28 and TRBJ1-5, is DVKVTQSSRYLVKRTGEKVFLECVQDMDHENMFWYRQDPGLGLRLIYFSYDVKMKEKGDIPEGYSVSREKKERFSLILESASTNQTSMYLCASRRDDKRPQHFGDGTRLSIL.

The V gene is TRBV12-3 or TRBV12-4, the J gene TRBJ1-3; TRBD1 matches at 7 bases. V shed 5 bases and J 5 bases; nucleotides not matched to a gene: 9. CDR3 length: 15 residues. CDR3 residues: CASSPDRVGRNTIYF. The DNA for the CDR3 is TGTGCCAGCAGTCCTGACAGGGTGGGACGAAACACCATATATTTT.

As concerns this clonotype: A clone one base away is much larger, so this may be a read error. The chain employs TRBV3-1 and TRBJ2-5; tentative D call: TRBD2 (5 bases). The germline V gene encodes CDR1 LGHDT and CDR2 YNNKEL (reference sequence). There are 14 residues in the CDR3. V lost 1 base and J 5 bases, leaving 11 bases between the germline ends. CDR3 nucleotide sequence: TGTGCCAGCAGCCAAGGTGGCGGGTCGGAGACCCAGTACTTC. Its translation: CASSQGGGSETQYF.

The gene calls are TRBV20-1 and TRBJ2-3; 12 bases are a match to TRBD2. CDR1 and CDR2 (germline): DFQATT, SNEGSKA (reference sequence). With 4 bases clipped from V and 1 base from J, the junction kept 3 bases outside the gene matches. CDR3 length: 15 residues. The DNA of the CDR3 is TGCAGTGCTACGCGACTAGCGGGGGGCACAGATACGCAGTATTTT. Its protein is CSATRLAGGTDTQYF.

This chain joins TRBV5-1 and TRBJ1-4; 11 positions match TRBD1. Trimming cost V 5 bases and J 7 bases; bases outside gene matches: 4. Germline V lookup: CDR1 SGHRS, CDR2 YFSETQ. This CDR3 comprises 14 residues. As DNA, the CDR3 is TGCGCCAGCAGACGGACAGGGGGCATTGAAAAACTGTTTTTT. Residues: CASRRTGGIEKLFF.

In this sample, this clonotype turned up once. This chain connects TRBV5-6 to TRBJ2-7; D is ambiguous. The CDR3 length is 13 residues. The germline gives CDR1 SGHDT, CDR2 YYEEEE. V lost 3 bases to trimming and J lost 3 bases, with 10 bases between them. CDR3 residues: CASSSASDYEQYF. Written as DNA, the CDR3 is TGTGCCAGCAGCTCCGCAAGTGACTACGAGCAGTACTTC.

This chain joins TRBV7-9 and TRBJ2-5, with D unresolved. Germline V gene sequence: CDR1 SEHNR, CDR2 FQNEAQ (reference sequence). The CDR3 consists of 14 residues. Deletions cut 7 bases from V and 3 bases from J, with 15 bases between. CDR3 nucleotides: TGTGCCAGCACCTCCTCCTGGGGTAAAGAGACCCAGTACTTC. This sequence encodes CASTSSWGKETQYF.

V and J are TRBV7-9 and TRBJ2-3, with 9 bases aligning to TRBD2. Germline CDR1 is SEHNR and CDR2 is FQNEAQ (reference sequence). This CDR3 comprises 14 residues. V gave up 3 bases and J gave up 9 bases; unmatched junction bases: 7. For the CDR3, the DNA is TGTGCCAGCAGCTTTGGTAGCGGGAGTGGGACGCAGTATTTT. Residues: CASSFGSGSGTQYF.

The chain combines TRBV28 with TRBJ1-5; possible D gene TRBD1, 5 bases. The germline V gene encodes CDR1 MDHEN and CDR2 SYDVKM. V dropped 6 bases and J dropped 7 bases, with 13 bases sitting between them. This CDR3 spans 13 amino acids. This CDR3 reads CASSWGGGQPQHF. In DNA form, the CDR3 reads TGTGCCAGCAGCTGGGGGGGTGGCCAGCCCCAGCATTTT.

With regard to this clonotype: This may be a read error, as it is one base from a much larger clone. CDR3 DNA sequence: TGTGCCAGCATCTCAACCGGGGGCTATGGCTACACCTTC. It codes for CASISTGGYGYTF. This chain links TRBV12-3 or TRBV12-4 with TRBJ1-2; perhaps TRBD1 as D (5 bases). V was cut by 7 bases and J by 4 bases, with 13 bases left in between. The CDR3 is made up of 13 amino acids.